This T cell receptor (beta chain) is drawn from a study of long-term antiretroviral therapy in people with HIV. Study results and caveats: No data on ART adherence, viral resistance or therapy changes.

The V gene's germline CDR1 is SQVTM and CDR2 ANQGSEA. CDR3 length: 13 amino acids. V shed 7 bases, J shed 0 bases, and the junction held 4 bases outside the gene matches. Samples were assayed with immunoSEQ v3.0 at survey level. The data were produced by immunoSEQ multiplex PCR, yet TCRdb's version contains in-frame clones alone and is incomplete. This sample has tens of thousands of clones, with about 80% found just once. There were no participants with HIV treated outside the United States. This clone came up once. Its specificity is not known. The sample here was unsorted PBMCs, taken about 5.7 years after starting antiretroviral therapy. The genes are TRBV29-1 and TRBJ1-1; TRBD1 matches at 8 bases. The receptor comes from a man younger than 45 with HIV. The CDR3 DNA reads as TGCAGCGCCTTGGGACAGGTGAACACTGAAGCTTTCTTT. Amino acids: CSALGQVNTEAFF.